The present T cell receptor beta chain was sequenced within a study of T cell repertoires in cytomegalovirus infection. Study-wide background: In the study, CMV epitopes included recently identified HLA-C-restricted and well-studied HLA-B-restricted ones. Through public TCR beta signatures, both CMV infection and matching HLA type were indicated. The study, taken as a whole, reports: Using cumulative public TCR beta family frequency, the authors identified those who carried CMV together with the relevant HLA. The ex vivo response was dominated by HLA-C-restricted CMV-specific TCR beta clonotypes.

CDR3 size: 14 residues. Per germline, CDR1 LNHDA and CDR2 SQIVND (reference sequence). The ends lost 4 bases at V and 14 bases at J; junction bases unmatched: 8. Each CDR3 protein is one row after TCRdb ran MiXCR on the reads. The sample lists roughly 310,000 distinct CDR3 sequences, roughly 28% occurring once. There are a few counts of this clonotype. Its specificity is unknown. This receptor was obtained from a human donor in good health (CMV status not recorded). Some clones in this sample may be carry-over from other donors' samples. This chain links TRBV19 with TRBJ2-1, with 13 bases that match TRBD2. The material was cultured PBMCs, obtained from culture after CMV antigen stimulation. CDR3 DNA sequence: TGTGCCAGTAGTAAACTAGCGGGAGGGCCGCAAGAGTTCTTC. This gives the protein CASSKLAGGPQEFF.